The next 18 T cell receptor beta chains were all read from a single sample in a study of blood T cell repertoires in COVID-19. Clones were sequenced by immunoSEQ multiplex PCR, and TCRdb holds only the in-frame ones, with some missing. In the table there are some 89,000 clones, around nine tenths of which are singletons. The sequenced sample was peripheral blood. The receptors originated from a man aged 45 to 65 with acute or convalescent COVID-19.

CDR3 DNA: TGTGCCAGCAGCTTCAGCACAGATACGCAGTATTTT. This encodes CASSFSTDTQYF. V is TRBV6-5 and J is TRBJ2-3, with D unclear. This CDR3 contains 12 residues. Germline values: CDR1 MNHEY, CDR2 SVGAGI. The V end lost 6 bases, the J end lost 0 bases, and 4 bases lay between the germline ends.

The J gene is TRBJ1-4, the V gene TRBV3-1 (or the pseudogene TRBV3-2); TRBD1 matches 8 bases. The germline V gene encodes CDR1 LGHDT and CDR2 YNNKEL (reference sequence). Losses at the gene ends were 0 bases for V and 8 bases for J; bases not matched to a gene: 11. CDR3 length equals 17 residues. CDR3 in DNA: TGTGCCAGCAGCCAAGAATCGCAGGGGGCTTCATTAGAAAAACTGTTTTTT. Encoded protein: CASSQESQGASLEKLFF.

The V and J genes are TRBV5-1 and TRBJ1-5; the D is unclear. Per the germline V gene, CDR1 is SGHRS and CDR2 is YFSETQ. This CDR3 comprises 16 residues. V lost 0 bases, J lost 2 bases, and 12 bases lay in between. CDR3 in amino acids: CASSLAPRGGNQPQHF. The CDR3 bases are TGCGCCAGCAGCTTGGCCCCGAGAGGAGGCAATCAGCCCCAGCATTTT.

In its sample, this clone was seen a few times. The chain employs TRBV7-9 and TRBJ1-1; D might be TRBD1 (6 bases). CDR3 length: 16 amino acids. V was cut by 2 bases and J by 0 bases, with 13 bases left in between. Germline values: CDR1 SEHNR, CDR2 FQNEAQ (reference sequence). CDR3 bases: TGTGCCAGCAGCTTATACAGGGTGAGCGTGAACACTGAAGCTTTCTTT. Translating it yields CASSLYRVSVNTEAFF. Filled out from reference TRBV7-9 and TRBJ1-1, the complete variable domain reads DTGVSQNPRHKITKRGQNVTFRCDPISEHNRLYWYRQTLGQGPEFLTYFQNEAQLEKSRLLSDRFSAERPKGSFSTLEIQRTEQGDSAMYLCASSLYRVSVNTEAFFGQGTRLTVV.

The chain is built from TRBV2 and TRBJ2-7, with TRBD1 identical over 8 bases. The CDR3 spans 15 residues. Germline CDR1 and CDR2: SNHLY and FYNNEI. J gave up 6 bases and V 7 bases, and 14 bases lay outside the gene matches. The CDR3 protein is CASILTGTGASEQYF. In nucleotides, the CDR3 is TGTGCCAGCATTCTGACCGGGACAGGAGCCTCCGAGCAGTACTTC.

The chain has TRBV9 and TRBJ1-5; TRBD1 aligns across 8 bases. J lost 0 bases, V lost 4 bases, and 6 bases had no gene match. This CDR3 comprises 16 residues. Germline V gives CDR1 SGDLS, CDR2 YYNGEE. CDR3 sequence reads: CASSYGTGDSNQPQHF. The CDR3 bases are TGTGCCAGCAGCTACGGGACAGGTGATAGCAATCAGCCCCAGCATTTT.

This clone was seen a few times. The chain is built from TRBV2 and TRBJ2-5, with no clear D. The CDR3 covers 12 residues. V was shortened by 7 bases and J by 4 bases, with 10 bases between the two germline ends. CDR1 SNHLY and CDR2 FYNNEI come from the germline V gene. CDR3 sequence (DNA): TGTGCCAGCATTAATTACGGAGAGACCCAGTACTTC. Its translation: CASINYGETQYF.

The chain joins TRBV6-5 to TRBJ1-2; 9 bases map to TRBD1. V gave up 6 bases and J gave up 4 bases; unmatched junction bases: 3. The germline V gene encodes CDR1 MNHEY and CDR2 SVGAGI. The CDR3 is 13 amino acids. The CDR3 loop reads CASSRDRAYGYTF. CDR3 DNA: TGTGCCAGCAGCCGGGACAGGGCCTATGGCTACACCTTC.

This chain connects TRBV5-1 to TRBJ1-1; 9 nucleotides match TRBD1. The CDR3 runs to 15 residues. Losses at the gene ends were 2 bases for V and 5 bases for J; bases not matched to a gene: 7. Germline V gene lookup returns CDR1 SGHRS and CDR2 YFSETQ. As DNA, the CDR3 is TGCGCCAGCAGCTTAAGGGGACAGGGAGATACTGAAGCTTTCTTT. As protein: CASSLRGQGDTEAFF.

This clone appeared once. The CDR3 is CASSESGPQPGAQYF. The CDR3 nucleotides read TGTGCCAGCAGTGAAAGCGGGCCGCAACCTGGAGCCCAGTACTTC. The V call is TRBV25-1, the J call TRBJ2-5, with D perhaps TRBD2 (6 bases). V shed 2 bases and J shed 9 bases, with 19 bases lying between them. Germline CDR1 is MGHDK and CDR2 is SYGVNS. The CDR3 is 15 residues long. The entire variable domain, with the rest obtained from reference TRBV25-1 and TRBJ2-5, is as follows: EADIYQTPRYLVIGTGKKITLECSQTMGHDKMYWYQQDPGMELHLIHYSYGVNSTEKGDLSSESTVSRIRTEHFPLTLESARPSHTSQYLCASSESGPQPGAQYFGPGTRLLVL.

The CDR3 coding sequence is TGTGCCAGCAGTGAGCGAAGGGGAATGGGAGGGGAGCTGTTTTTT. Translated, it gives CASSERRGMGGELFF. The chain uses TRBV2 and TRBJ2-2, with TRBD1 as a possible D gene (5 bases). The ends were cut back, 3 bases at V and 8 bases at J, with 16 bases in the middle. The CDR3 extends over 15 amino acids. Looked up from germline, CDR1 is SNHLY and CDR2 is FYNNEI.

This clone was counted once. This chain uses TRBV3-1 (or the pseudogene TRBV3-2) with TRBJ2-2; 11 nucleotides line up with TRBD2. The CDR3 runs 17 residues. Unmatched junction bases numbered 9, after V lost 1 base and J lost 8 bases. The germline V gene encodes CDR1 LGHDT and CDR2 YNNKEL (reference sequence). CDR3 sequence (DNA): TGTGCCAGCAGCCAAGGTGGTAGCGGGAGGGCCGGAGGGGAGCTGTTTTTT. Its protein product is CASSQGGSGRAGGELFF.

The chain combines TRBV6-1 with TRBJ1-1; D is unclear. V was shortened by 3 bases and J by 0 bases, with 11 bases between the two germline ends. Germline V lookup: CDR1 MNHNS, CDR2 SASEGT. CDR3 size: 15 residues. Here the CDR3 DNA reads TGTGCCAGCAGTGATGGAGGAGCCTTGAACACTGAAGCTTTCTTT. This codes for CASSDGGALNTEAFF.

The chain is built from TRBV19 and TRBJ2-3, with 10 positions matching TRBD1. The germline V gene encodes CDR1 LNHDA and CDR2 SQIVND (reference sequence). V lost 3 bases and J lost 6; bases outside the gene matches: 6. The CDR3 covers 15 residues. The CDR3: CASSMGTGEHDTQYF. CDR3 bases: TGTGCCAGTAGTATGGGGACAGGGGAGCACGATACGCAGTATTTT.

This chain joins TRBV6-4 and TRBJ2-2, with D possibly being TRBD1 (5 bases). The germline gives CDR1 MRHNA, CDR2 SNTAGT. Trimming shortened V by 6 bases and J by 1 base, and 9 bases separated the two germline ends. This CDR3 contains 14 residues. CDR3 amino acids: CASSQGLNTGELFF. CDR3 bases: TGTGCCAGCAGCCAGGGATTGAACACCGGGGAGCTGTTTTTT.

The CDR3 is CASSGRRGQHEKLFF. CDR3 coding DNA: TGTGCCAGCAGCGGCCGCAGGGGGCAACATGAAAAACTGTTTTTT. V and J are TRBV9 and TRBJ1-4, with 8 bases lining up with TRBD1. V shed 3 bases and J 6 bases; nucleotides not matched to a gene: 7. The CDR3 sequence is 15 residues long. The germline V gene has CDR1 SGDLS and CDR2 YYNGEE.

This sequence joins TRBV12-3 or TRBV12-4 and TRBJ1-2, with 7 bases matching TRBD1. The CDR3 has 13 amino acids. After removal of 6 bases from V and 3 bases from J, the junction contained 4 bases not matched to a gene. CDR3 nucleotides: TGTGCCAGCAGCCGGGACAGTTACTATGGCTACACCTTC. As protein: CASSRDSYYGYTF.

Comments on this clone: One end of the junction does not line up with germline, which may come from a read error. The V and J genes are TRBV7-3 and TRBJ1-1; D may be TRBD1 (6 bases). Germline V CDR1 and CDR2: SGHTA, FQGTGA. This CDR3 spans 13 amino acids. This CDR3 reads CASSLNVRGETFF. DNA for the CDR3: TGTGCCAGCAGCTTAAACGTCAGGGGTGAAACTTTCTTT.